The 15 T cell receptor beta chains below all came from one sample that was sequenced in a study of human thymus T cells. From resections taken during corrective heart surgery, the thymus tissue was obtained. Measured with immunoSEQ multiplex PCR; TCRdb has only the in-frame clones, and not every one. The repertoire holds roughly 86,000 clones, with 95% to 98% as singletons. Sequenced: thymus tissue. Receptor source: a boy younger than two with a congenital heart defect but otherwise immunologically healthy.

V gene TRBV5-6 combines with J gene TRBJ2-4; no firm D call. Germline values: CDR1 SGHDT, CDR2 YYEEEE. Trimming shortened V by 0 bases and J by 5 bases, and 12 bases separated the two germline ends. This CDR3 comprises 15 residues. The CDR3 DNA sequence: TGTGCCAGCAGCTTGGGGCCCCTTACCGAAAACATTCAGTACTTC. Protein: CASSLGPLTENIQYF.

This clone appeared once. The chain is built from TRBV4-1 and TRBJ2-3, with TRBD2 identical over 10 bases. After removal of 0 bases from V and 2 bases from J, the junction contained 8 bases not matched to a gene. CDR1 and CDR2 (germline): MGHRA, YSYEKL. The CDR3 consists of 18 residues. CDR3 in DNA: TGCGCCAGCAGCCAAGATCCTGAACTAGCGGGGCTCACAGATACGCAGTATTTT. It codes for CASSQDPELAGLTDTQYF.

The chain couples TRBV28 to TRBJ1-1, with D uncertain. CDR1 is MDHEN, CDR2 SYDVKM, per germline. The germline V and J ends were trimmed by 3 bases and 1 base, with 6 bases remaining between them. The CDR3 sequence is 13 residues long. The DNA of the CDR3 is TGTGCCAGCAGTTTCAGTCAGAACACTGAAGCTTTCTTT. This translates into CASSFSQNTEAFF.

The chain couples TRBV4-3 to TRBJ2-1, with D possibly being TRBD1 or TRBD2 (5 bases each). V was pared by 2 bases and J by 3 bases, with 17 bases between. The CDR3 is made up of 17 amino acids. CDR1 is LGHNA and CDR2 is YSLEER in the germline V gene. CDR3 DNA sequence: TGCGCCAGCAGCCAACATCCCGGGGACGGGCACTACAATGAGCAGTTCTTC. It codes for CASSQHPGDGHYNEQFF.

This clone was seen only once. The chain carries TRBV7-9 and TRBJ1-1, with a weak D call TRBD1 (5 bases). With 1 base removed from V and 2 bases from J, the gap between germline ends came to 11 bases. The germline V gene has CDR1 SEHNR and CDR2 FQNEAQ (reference sequence). CDR3 size: 15 residues. The CDR3 nucleotides read TGTGCCAGCAGCTTAGGGATGACAGTCAACACTGAAGCTTTCTTT. Translated, it gives CASSLGMTVNTEAFF.

The chain combines TRBV7-7 with TRBJ2-1; D not certain. V lost 1 base, J lost 8 bases, and 9 bases lay in between. Germline V gives CDR1 SSHAT, CDR2 FNYEAQ (reference sequence). The CDR3 is 13 amino acids. The CDR3: CASSLVQDHEQFF. The CDR3 region has the DNA TGTGCCAGCAGCTTAGTCCAGGACCATGAGCAGTTCTTC. Drawing the rest from reference TRBV7-7 and TRBJ2-1, the complete variable domain is GAGVSQSPRYKVTKRGQDVTLRCDPISSHATLYWYQQALGQGPEFLTYFNYEAQPDKSGLPSDRFSAERPEGSISTLTIQRTEQRDSAMYRCASSLVQDHEQFFGPGTRLTVL.

The chain joins TRBV7-2 to TRBJ2-3; D not resolved. There are 16 residues in the CDR3. V lost 2 bases, J lost 6 bases, and 18 bases lay in between. Germline lookup yields CDR1 SGHTA and CDR2 FQGNSA. Written as DNA, the CDR3 is TGTGCCAGCAGCTTACAGGAAGGCTACCACATGGATACGCAGTATTTT. Its protein is CASSLQEGYHMDTQYF.

This clone was counted a single time. The rearrangement links TRBV14 to TRBJ2-1; 7 bases are a match to TRBD2. CDR1 and CDR2 from the germline V gene are SGHDN and FVKESK. The CDR3 has 15 residues. Unmatched junction bases numbered 5, after V lost 0 bases and J lost 6 bases. CDR3 protein: CASSQDRPSGNEQFF. In nucleotides, the CDR3 is TGTGCCAGCAGCCAAGATCGGCCTAGCGGCAATGAGCAGTTCTTC.

The J gene is TRBJ2-5, the V gene TRBV6-1; D possibly corresponds to TRBD1 (6 bases). With 3 bases removed from V and 4 bases from J, the gap between germline ends came to 18 bases. The germline V gene has CDR1 MNHNS and CDR2 SASEGT. The CDR3 loop spans 16 amino acids. The CDR3 here is CASSDDRKPYIETQYF. CDR3 nucleotide sequence: TGTGCCAGCAGTGACGACAGGAAGCCTTACATAGAGACCCAGTACTTC.

V usage is TRBV5-4 and J usage is TRBJ2-7, with D unresolved. CDR1 and CDR2 from the germline V gene are SGHNT and YYREEE (reference sequence). CDR3 length: 13 residues. Trimming took 4 bases from V and 0 from J, leaving 8 bases between them. In nucleotides, the CDR3 is TGTGCCAGCAGCCCCTTAATCTCCTACGAGCAGTACTTC. Its protein product is CASSPLISYEQYF. The whole variable domain, filled in from reference TRBV5-4 and TRBJ2-7, reads ETGVTQSPTHLIKTRGQQVTLRCSSQSGHNTVSWYQQALGQGPQFIFQYYREEENGRGNFPPRFSGLQFPNYSSELNVNALELDDSALYLCASSPLISYEQYFGPGTRLTVT.

CDR3 nucleotides: TGTGCCAGCAGTTTAAGGGCAGGGAGGGTCGGTGAGCAGTTCTTC. As protein: CASSLRAGRVGEQFF. V gene TRBV28 combines with J gene TRBJ2-1; 7 bases agree with TRBD2. This CDR3 region has 15 residues. Germline CDR1 and CDR2: MDHEN and SYDVKM. Trimming cost V 2 bases and J 9 bases; bases outside gene matches: 10.

For this clone: At the DNA level, this CDR3 is encoded by other sequences in the same sample as well. The CDR3, as DNA: TGTGCCAGCAGCCCGCCACGGCGAGATACGCAGTATTTT. It codes for CASSPPRRDTQYF. The chain employs TRBV7-2 and TRBJ2-3; no clear D. The CDR3 has 13 amino acids. Germline-derived CDR1 and CDR2 are SGHTA and FQGNSA. The V and J ends lost 5 bases and 5 bases respectively, with 11 bases between them.

This chain connects TRBV5-1 to TRBJ2-1; D is possibly TRBD2 (5 bases). Trimming pared 5 bases from V and 5 bases from J, leaving 26 bases between. Germline-derived CDR1 and CDR2 are SGHRS and YFSETQ. The CDR3 has 18 residues. DNA for the CDR3: TGCGCCAGCAGACAGATAGGCCGAGAGTGGCTAGCCGACAATGAGCAGTTCTTC. It codes for CASRQIGREWLADNEQFF.

V and J are TRBV29-1 and TRBJ1-2; D unclear. Deletions cut 7 bases from V and 8 bases from J, with 11 bases between. The CDR3 consists of 10 residues. Germline V CDR1 and CDR2: SQVTM, ANQGSEA. CDR3 nucleotides: TGCAGCGCCCTCGGGAGAGGCTACACCTTC. Its protein product is CSALGRGYTF. Variable domain in full (rest from reference TRBV29-1 and TRBJ1-2): SAVISQKPSRDICQRGTSLTIQCQVDSQVTMMFWYRQQPGQSLTLIATANQGSEATYESGFVIDKFPISRPNLTFSTLTVSNMSPEDSSIYLCSALGRGYTFGSGTRLTVV.

V is TRBV7-9 and J is TRBJ2-7, with D possibly TRBD2 on 6 matching bases. Germline V gives CDR1 SEHNR, CDR2 FQNEAQ (reference sequence). The germline V and J ends were trimmed by 3 bases and 0 bases, with 15 bases remaining between them. CDR3 length: 16 residues. In DNA, the CDR3 is TGTGCCAGCAGCTTTATTCTCGGGACTCGCTCCTACGAGCAGTACTTC. It codes for CASSFILGTRSYEQYF. Full variable domain (outside the CDR3, taken from reference TRBV7-9 and TRBJ2-7): DTGVSQNPRHKITKRGQNVTFRCDPISEHNRLYWYRQTLGQGPEFLTYFQNEAQLEKSRLLSDRFSAERPKGSFSTLEIQRTEQGDSAMYLCASSFILGTRSYEQYFGPGTRLTVT.